The rows below give T cell receptor beta chains drawn from one sample of a study of blood T cell repertoires in COVID-19. The repertoire was sequenced with immunoSEQ multiplex PCR; TCRdb's copy has only in-frame clones and lacks some. The table has 150,000 to 200,000 clones, approximately 87% seen once. The sample taken for sequencing was peripheral blood. Every receptor here comes from a woman aged 55-70 years with COVID-19, enrolled during active disease. The CDR3 runs from the conserved cysteine through the conserved F or W. The order of the fields is J gene, D gene, V gene, clone size, CDR3 protein, CDR3 DNA. The D gene is left open where the match is weak. Size values are once, few and many counts, or a class for expanded clones, and some rows have none.

TRBJ2-1,TRBD2,TRBV7-8,once,CASSFLAGGGEQFF,TGTGCCAGCAGCTTCCTAGCGGGAGGGGGTGAGCAGTTCTTC
TRBJ2-1,TRBD2,TRBV10-3,-,CAISERSGRTSNNEQFF,TGTGCCATCAGTGAGCGGAGCGGGAGAACATCCAACAATGAGCAGTTCTTC
TRBJ2-1,TRBD2,TRBV6-5,-,CASSYMLAGVVDEQFF,TGTGCCAGCAGTTACATGCTAGCGGGAGTGGTCGATGAGCAGTTCTTC
TRBJ2-3,TRBD2,TRBV6-5,-,CASTILAGADTQYF,TGTGCCAGCACCATACTAGCGGGAGCAGATACGCAGTATTTT
TRBJ1-1,TRBD1,TRBV19,once,CASSSPGQGLTEAFF,TGTGCCAGTAGTTCCCCGGGACAGGGGTTAACTGAAGCTTTCTTT
TRBJ2-1,TRBD2,TRBV18,once,CASSPPGLAGAPEQFF,TGTGCCAGCTCACCACCAGGACTAGCGGGAGCCCCTGAGCAGTTCTTC
TRBJ2-5,TRBD1,TRBV18,once,CASSPPGGAGETQYF,TGTGCCAGCTCACCACCAGGGGGCGCGGGAGAGACCCAGTACTTC
TRBJ2-3,TRBD2,TRBV9,-,CASRKGLASTDTQYF,TGTGCCAGCAGAAAGGGACTAGCGAGCACAGATACGCAGTATTTT
TRBJ2-7,TRBD2,TRBV7-2,-,CASSPTSGGTYEQYF,TGTGCCAGCAGCCCGACTAGCGGGGGAACCTACGAGCAGTACTTC
TRBJ1-4,TRBD1,TRBV27,-,CASSLWSTGGPGEKLFF,TGTGCCAGCAGTTTATGGTCAACAGGGGGGCCCGGTGAAAAACTGTTTTTT
TRBJ1-1,-,TRBV5-8,-,CASSLETVNTEAFF,TGTGCCAGCAGCTTGGAAACGGTGAACACTGAAGCTTTCTTT
TRBJ2-7,-,TRBV19,-,CASSIRQGFHEQYF,TGTGCCAGTAGTATTCGCCAGGGCTTCCACGAGCAGTACTTC
TRBJ1-2,TRBD1,TRBV14,-,CASSQDRTGGGYTF,TGTGCCAGCAGCCAAGATAGGACAGGGGGTGGCTACACCTTC
TRBJ2-7,TRBD1,TRBV28,-,CASAPGGTGVIGQYF,TGTGCCAGCGCCCCCGGCGGGACAGGGGTAATAGGGCAGTACTTC
TRBJ1-2,TRBD1,TRBV12-3/TRBV12-4,-,CASRTGGRGYTF,TGTGCCAGCAGGACAGGGGGCCGAGGCTACACCTTC
TRBJ1-2,TRBD1,TRBV19,-,CASSIDLGTGINYGYTF,TGTGCCAGTAGTATAGATCTTGGGACAGGAATTAACTATGGCTACACCTTC
TRBJ1-3,TRBD1,TRBV10-3,-,CAIRDSDRGTSGNTIYF,TGTGCCATCAGGGACTCCGACAGGGGGACATCTGGAAACACCATATATTTT
TRBJ1-2,-,TRBV25-1,once,CASSDQTANYGYTF,TGTGCCAGCAGTGACCAGACAGCTAACTATGGCTACACCTTC
TRBJ1-1,-,TRBV7-2,-,CASSLKSMNTEAFF,TGTGCCAGCAGCTTAAAGTCTATGAACACTGAAGCTTTCTTT
TRBJ2-7,-,TRBV30,-,CAWSAEGQYF,TGTGCCTGGAGTGCGGAGGGGCAGTACTTC
TRBJ1-3,-,TRBV9,-,CAIRTWDSGNTIYF,TGTGCCATACGGACATGGGATTCTGGAAACACCATATATTTT
TRBJ2-6,-,TRBV7-3,-,CASSDGFGGRLGAGANVLTF,TGTGCCAGCAGCGACGGGTTCGGAGGGCGCCTTGGGGCTGGGGCCAACGTCCTGACTTTC
TRBJ2-1,TRBD2,TRBV9,-,CASRAGLAGRNEQFF,TGTGCCAGCAGGGCCGGACTAGCGGGTAGAAATGAGCAGTTCTTC
TRBJ2-1,TRBD2,TRBV11-3,once,CASSVGTSGVYNEQFF,TGTGCCAGCAGCGTCGGGACTAGCGGAGTCTACAATGAGCAGTTCTTC
TRBJ1-2,-,TRBV5-6,-,CASSLGVGRDYGYTF,TGTGCCAGCAGCTTGGGTGTAGGGCGGGACTATGGCTACACCTTC
TRBJ1-2,-,TRBV3-1/TRBV3-2,-,CASSRLEPYGYTF,TGTGCCAGCAGCCGTCTTGAGCCCTATGGCTACACCTTC
TRBJ1-4,-,TRBV12-3/TRBV12-4,-,CASSQGSYEKLFF,TGTGCCAGCAGTCAGGGGTCCTATGAAAAACTGTTTTTT
TRBJ1-2,-,TRBV14,-,CASSQEAIFDTETF,TGTGCCAGCAGCCAAGAAGCCATATTTGACACCGAGACCTTC
TRBJ1-1,-,TRBV19,-,CASSIGGGQILTMNTEAFF,TGTGCCAGTAGTATAGGTGGAGGGCAGATTCTTACCATGAACACTGAAGCTTTCTTT
TRBJ2-3,TRBD2,TRBV30,-,CAWRAPGTSGTDTQYF,TGTGCCTGGAGGGCCCCCGGGACTAGCGGCACAGATACGCAGTATTTT
TRBJ2-2,-,TRBV5-1,-,CASSAQDHTGELFF,TGCGCCAGCAGCGCGCAGGATCACACCGGGGAGCTGTTTTTT
TRBJ1-5,TRBD1,TRBV4-1,few,CASSPLGTGADQPQHF,TGCGCCAGCAGCCCGCTCGGGACAGGGGCGGATCAGCCCCAGCATTTT
TRBJ2-7,TRBD1,TRBV7-2,-,CASSLGARGNAEQYF,TGTGCCAGCAGCTTAGGGGCCAGGGGGAACGCCGAGCAGTACTTC
TRBJ2-7,TRBD2,TRBV10-3,-,CAISQTSVTSYEQYF,TGTGCCATCAGCCAGACTAGCGTCACCTCCTACGAGCAGTACTTC
TRBJ2-1,-,TRBV24-1,-,CATSDQRGGDEQFF,TGTGCCACCAGTGATCAGAGGGGGGGGGATGAGCAGTTCTTC
TRBJ1-2,TRBD1,TRBV30,few,CAWIRDRVNGYTF,TGTGCCTGGATTCGGGACAGGGTTAATGGCTACACCTTC
TRBJ1-1,TRBD1,TRBV19,once,CASKTGSNTEAFF,TGTGCCAGCAAGACAGGGAGTAACACTGAAGCTTTCTTT
TRBJ2-7,TRBD2,TRBV25-1,-,CASSGTSENYEQYF,TGTGCCAGCAGTGGGACTAGCGAGAACTACGAGCAGTACTTC
TRBJ2-1,TRBD1,TRBV27,-,CASRDRGTYNEQFF,TGTGCCAGCAGAGACAGGGGAACCTACAATGAGCAGTTCTTC
TRBJ2-7,-,TRBV4-1,-,CASSQEELQYEQYF,TGCGCCAGCAGCCAAGAAGAGCTCCAATACGAGCAGTACTTC
TRBJ1-1,-,TRBV12-3/TRBV12-4,-,CASSWPGEAFF,TGTGCCAGCAGTTGGCCGGGTGAAGCTTTCTTT
TRBJ2-1,-,TRBV4-1,-,CASSQGGGTGRASYNEQFF,TGCGCCAGCAGCCAAGGTGGTGGTACAGGCCGTGCGTCCTACAATGAGCAGTTCTTC
TRBJ2-7,TRBD2,TRBV19,-,CASSVAGGLAGTSYEQYF,TGTGCCAGTAGTGTGGCCGGGGGACTAGCGGGAACCAGCTACGAGCAGTACTTC
TRBJ2-2,TRBD2,TRBV19,-,CASRRGTNTGELFF,TGTGCCAGTAGGCGGGGGACGAACACCGGGGAGCTGTTTTTT
TRBJ1-6,TRBD1,TRBV18,-,CASSPSTGTHSPLHF,TGTGCCAGCTCACCGTCGACAGGGACGCATTCACCCCTCCACTTT
TRBJ2-7,TRBD2,TRBV6-1,-,CASSEGLAGRYEQYF,TGTGCCAGCAGTGAGGGGCTAGCGGGGCGTTACGAGCAGTACTTC
TRBJ2-7,TRBD2,TRBV24-1,-,CATSDPTSGREYEQYF,TGTGCCACCAGTGATCCTACTAGCGGGAGGGAATACGAGCAGTACTTC
TRBJ2-7,TRBD1,TRBV6-6,-,CASSYDRGLGEQYF,TGTGCCAGCAGTTATGACAGGGGGTTAGGGGAGCAGTACTTC
TRBJ2-1,TRBD2,TRBV5-1,few,CASSLWTRSSYNEQFF,TGCGCCAGCAGCTTGTGGACTAGAAGCTCCTACAATGAGCAGTTCTTC
TRBJ1-5,TRBD1,TRBV10-3,-,CAISESSNRGGQPQHF,TGTGCCATCAGTGAGTCAAGTAACAGGGGAGGCCAGCCCCAGCATTTT
TRBJ2-1,-,TRBV24-1,-,CATRASGLSDYYNEQFF,TGTGCCACCAGAGCATCGGGACTTAGTGACTACTACAATGAGCAGTTCTTC
TRBJ1-4,-,TRBV7-6,-,CASSLAGIGGSEKLFF,TGTGCCAGCAGCTTAGCGGGGATCGGGGGAAGCGAAAAACTGTTTTTT
TRBJ2-3,TRBD2,TRBV19,-,CASSTGGTTDTQYF,TGTGCCAGTAGTACGGGGGGAACCACAGATACGCAGTATTTT
TRBJ2-2,-,TRBV5-1,-,CASSEQGNTGELFF,TGCGCCAGCAGCGAACAGGGGAACACCGGGGAGCTGTTTTTT
TRBJ1-2,TRBD1,TRBV20-1,-,CSANRGDGYTF,TGCAGTGCGAACAGGGGGGATGGCTACACCTTC